This TCR beta chain is drawn from a study of response to subunit inactivated influenza vaccine. Study-level findings and limits: T cells newly recruited by each seasonal influenza vaccination are few, the authors suggested.

This clonotype was seen only a few times. Its antigen is undetermined. TCRdb redid the calling of the RT-PCR reads with MiXCR, one entry per CDR3 protein. The sample carries about half a million distinct CDR3 sequences, approximately 7.1% recorded once. This specimen consisted of PBMCs from blood, obtained about 23 months after vaccination. The clonotype comes from a man between 50 and 69 years old who received an inactivated influenza vaccine.

CDR3 coding DNA: TGTGCCAGTAGTATTGGTAGGGTCGGGGCCAACGTCCTGACTTTC. It codes for CASSIGRVGANVLTF. V and J are TRBV19 and TRBJ2-6; D is unresolved. The CDR3 runs 15 residues. In germline, CDR1 is LNHDA, CDR2 SQIVND (reference sequence). The V gene lost 3 bases and the J gene lost 4 bases, with 10 bases spanning the gap.